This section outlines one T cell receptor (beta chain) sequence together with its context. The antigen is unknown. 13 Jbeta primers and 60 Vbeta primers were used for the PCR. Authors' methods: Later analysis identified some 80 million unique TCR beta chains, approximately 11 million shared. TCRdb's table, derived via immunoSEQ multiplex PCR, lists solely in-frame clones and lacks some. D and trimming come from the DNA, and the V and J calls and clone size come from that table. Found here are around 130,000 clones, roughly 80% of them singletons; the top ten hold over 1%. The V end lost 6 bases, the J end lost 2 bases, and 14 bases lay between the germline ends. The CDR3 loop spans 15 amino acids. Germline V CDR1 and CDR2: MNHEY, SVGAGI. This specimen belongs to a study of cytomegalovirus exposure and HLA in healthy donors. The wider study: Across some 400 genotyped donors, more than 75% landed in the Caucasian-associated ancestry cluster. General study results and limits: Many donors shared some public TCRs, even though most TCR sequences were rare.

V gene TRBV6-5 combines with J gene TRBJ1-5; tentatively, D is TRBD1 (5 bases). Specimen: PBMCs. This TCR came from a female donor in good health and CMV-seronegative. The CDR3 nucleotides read TGTGCCAGCAGAAAGGTCGGGGGGGGCAATCAGCCCCAGCATTTT. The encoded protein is CASRKVGGGNQPQHF.